This T cell receptor (beta chain) was observed in a study of Graves' ophthalmopathy and Graves' hyperthyroidism. In the study overall: The authors collected peripheral blood at initial diagnosis, before any treatment.

This clonotype showed up many times. Beta-chain TCR CDR3 regions were amplified from RNA transcripts. Following a first-round RT-PCR that used HTBI primers, a second-round multiplex PCR was carried out. TCRdb independently ran MiXCR on the multiplex PCR reads; one entry per CDR3 protein. The sample has more than 300,000 distinct CDR3 sequences, about a sixth seen once. The CDR3 contains 15 residues. Trimming took off 4 bases at V and 3 bases at J, with 18 bases between the two ends. CDR1 and CDR2 from the germline V gene are GTSNPN and SVGIG (reference sequence). Hyperthyroidism in these 18- to 65-year-old patients was newly diagnosed, lasting under 2 months. As the starting material, more than 7.5 ml of fresh peripheral blood yielded the PBMCs.

This sequence originates from an adult woman with stable Graves' hyperthyroidism. V and J are TRBV30 and TRBJ1-1, with D unclear. Input material: peripheral blood. CDR3 sequence: CAWTSPGGWYTEAFF. Here the CDR3 DNA reads TGTGCCTGGACGAGTCCAGGAGGGTGGTACACTGAAGCTTTCTTT.